These 5 T cell receptor beta chains were sequenced from one sample in a study of T cell responses to AZD1222 COVID-19 vaccine. Sequencing was performed with immunoSEQ multiplex PCR; in TCRdb, only in-frame clones are kept and a portion is missing. Of tens of thousands of clones listed, 80% to 90% are singletons. Specimen: peripheral blood, collected 28 days after the second AZD1222 dose. The source is an adult who received the AZD1222 COVID-19 vaccine.

This chain joins TRBV2 and TRBJ1-2; possible D gene TRBD1, 6 bases. CDR3 length: 12 residues. The germline V gene encodes CDR1 SNHLY and CDR2 FYNNEI. Trimming left V 8 bases short and J 4 bases short, with 11 bases between. The CDR3 reads CASAGEVYGYTF. For the CDR3, the DNA is TGTGCCAGCGCAGGGGAGGTCTATGGCTACACCTTC.

The V and J genes are TRBV11-3 and TRBJ2-3; TRBD2 might be the D (6 bases). The CDR3 spans 15 residues. Germline assignment: CDR1 SGHNT and CDR2 YENEEA. The V and J ends lost 2 bases and 2 bases respectively, with 11 bases between them. The CDR3 sequence is CASSLPWGDTDTQYF. The CDR3 region has the DNA TGTGCCAGCAGCTTACCCTGGGGGGACACAGATACGCAGTATTTT. Together with reference TRBV11-3 and TRBJ2-3, the CDR3 gives the full variable domain: EAGVVQSPRYKIIEKKQPVAFWCNPISGHNTLYWYLQNLGQGPELLIRYENEEAVDDSQLPKDRFSAERLKGVDSTLKIQPAELGDSAVYLCASSLPWGDTDTQYFGPGTRLTVL.

The chain uses TRBV19 and TRBJ2-1; D is unclear. Germline CDR1 reads LNHDA; CDR2 reads SQIVND (reference sequence). This CDR3 has 15 residues. Trimming cost V 6 bases and J 0 bases, with 12 bases left between them. The CDR3 reads CASSSTGSSYNEQFF. The CDR3 coding sequence is TGTGCCAGTAGCAGTACTGGAAGCTCCTACAATGAGCAGTTCTTC.

The chain employs TRBV9 and TRBJ2-1, with TRBD2 as a possible D gene (5 bases). Trimming removed 0 bases from V and 5 bases from J, with 9 bases in between. CDR1 and CDR2 from the germline V gene are SGDLS and YYNGEE. This CDR3 is 14 amino acids long. This CDR3 reads CASSVATRDNEQFF. DNA of the CDR3: TGTGCCAGCAGCGTAGCTACTAGAGACAATGAGCAGTTCTTC.

Only one count was recorded for this clone. The CDR3 reads CASSPALVVLDNEQFF. DNA for the CDR3: TGCGCCAGCAGTCCCGCGTTAGTGGTCCTCGACAATGAGCAGTTCTTC. The genes are TRBV5-1 and TRBJ2-1; D is ambiguous. The CDR3 covers 16 residues. CDR1 is SGHRS and CDR2 is YFSETQ in the germline V gene. The germline V and J ends were trimmed by 5 bases and 5 bases, with 20 bases remaining between them.